This T cell receptor (beta chain) was profiled in a study of shared clonotypes between healthy human individuals. Study-level points and caveats: Rarefaction demonstrated incomplete sorted-subset sequencing despite large depth.

Here immunoSEQ multiplex PCR was the method, and the copy in TCRdb shows in-frame clones only, minus some. The table has millions of clones, just over 90% seen once; the top ten hold roughly 0.14%. As for this clone: Its antigen remains unidentified. The sample contains more than one DNA sequence encoding this CDR3.

This CDR3 comprises 11 residues. Germline V gene data show CDR1 as MDHEN and CDR2 as SYDVKM. The V end was cut by 4 bases, the J end by 4 bases, with 5 bases between. Sequencing used naive CD4+ T cells sorted from blood. Stated subset: CD45RA+ positively selected. The V gene is TRBV28, the J gene TRBJ2-7; D not resolved. The origin of this receptor is a man younger than 35 in good health. The CDR3 protein is CASSSGYEQYF. CDR3 nucleotides: TGTGCCAGCAGTTCCGGATACGAGCAGTACTTC.